This is a list of T cell receptor beta chains from one sample in a study of CD8+ T cells in alopecia areata. Generated by immunoSEQ multiplex PCR, the TCRdb table keeps only in-frame clones and is missing some. This table holds about 160,000 clones, roughly two thirds found once. This material consisted of CD4+ T cells sorted from blood, taken at week 4, from a patient treated with tofacitinib. These receptors all come from a human donor with alopecia areata. Each CDR3 is given with its conserved first and last residue. The D gene is left open where the match is weak. A row's size may be missing; if present it is once, few, many or a size class.

>TRBV30|NA|TRBD1|TRBJ2-2
TGTGCCTGGGGGGACAGGGGAAGGACCGGGGAGCTGTTTTTT
CAWGDRGRTGELFF
>TRBV11-1|once|NA|TRBJ2-3
TGTGCCAGCAGCCTGGTGGGAATTGGAGATACGCAGTATTTT
CASSLVGIGDTQYF
>TRBV18|few|NA|TRBJ2-1
TGTGCCAGCTCACCCGCCACACTGCAGTTCTTC
CASSPATLQFF
>TRBV5-3|NA|NA|TRBJ1-5
TGTGCCAGAAGCTGCCGGGAGAGCAATCAGCCCCAGCATTTT
CARSCRESNQPQHF
>TRBV9|NA|NA|TRBJ1-6
TGTGCCAGCAGCGAGTCAAGGGGCCGAAATTCACCCCTCCACTTT
CASSESRGRNSPLHF
>TRBV27|NA|TRBD1|TRBJ2-1
TGTGCCAGCAGTTTTCGAGGGGACAGAGGTCGTTTAGGCAACAATGAGCAGTTCTTC
CASSFRGDRGRLGNNEQFF
>TRBV15|NA|NA|TRBJ1-5
TGTGCCACCAGCAGAGAGGGGGTAAGCAATCAGCCCCAGCATTTT
CATSREGVSNQPQHF
>TRBV30|few|TRBD1|TRBJ2-5
TGTGCCTGGAGTGTACCTACAGGGGCGCAAGAGACCCAGTACTTC
CAWSVPTGAQETQYF
>TRBV29-1|NA|NA|TRBJ1-2
TGCAGCGTTGAATTGGCAGGGGTATATGGCTACACCTTC
CSVELAGVYGYTF
>TRBV7-9|NA|NA|TRBJ2-5
TGTGCCAGCAGCTTACTCCCGGCCCACTGGGAGACCCAGTACTTC
CASSLLPAHWETQYF
>TRBV7-9|NA|NA|TRBJ1-2
TGTGCCAGCAGCTTAGCAGTGGACTATGGCTACACCTTC
CASSLAVDYGYTF
>TRBV29-1|NA|NA|TRBJ1-1
TGCAGCGCTACGGACAGAATGAACACTGAAGCTTTCTTT
CSATDRMNTEAFF
>TRBV2|NA|NA|TRBJ2-3
TGTGCCAGCAGTGAAGTGGCAGAGACCCGAACAGATACGCAGTATTTT
CASSEVAETRTDTQYF
>TRBV14|NA|TRBD2|TRBJ2-5
TGTGCCAGCAGCCACAGACTAGCGGGGGGGTCGACCCTGAAAGAGACCCAGTACTTC
CASSHRLAGGSTLKETQYF
>TRBV20-1|NA|NA|TRBJ1-2
TGCAGTGGAATAGCGGGGGTCGGCTACACCTTC
CSGIAGVGYTF
>TRBV27|NA|TRBD1|TRBJ1-1
TGTGCCAGCAGTCGAAAAACAGGGGGGGTCGACACTGAAGCTTTCTTT
CASSRKTGGVDTEAFF
>TRBV29-1|NA|TRBD1|TRBJ1-2
TGCAGCGTTGAGAGAGGGGGCAGAAGAAACTATGGCTACACCTTC
CSVERGGRRNYGYTF
>TRBV6-6|few|TRBD1|TRBJ2-7
TGTGCCAGCAGTTACGCCGGGACAGGGGTCGAGCAGTACTTC
CASSYAGTGVEQYF
>TRBV9|NA|TRBD1|TRBJ1-3
TGTGCCAGCAGCGTACGGACAGGGGGAAACACCATATATTTT
CASSVRTGGNTIYF
>TRBV29-1|NA|TRBD1|TRBJ2-5
TGCAGCGCAGGCGCGCGAGGGGGCACAGAGACCCAGTACTTC
CSAGARGGTETQYF
>TRBV5-4|NA|TRBD1|TRBJ1-2
TGTGCCAGCAGCCATGGGGACAGGGATAACTATGGCTACACCTTC
CASSHGDRDNYGYTF
>TRBV30|NA|NA|TRBJ1-1
TGTGCCCTATTAGGGGGGAGACAAAACACTGAAGCTTTCTTT
CALLGGRQNTEAFF
>TRBV5-4|NA|NA|TRBJ1-5
TGTGCCAGCAGCTACGGCAACAATCAGCCCCAGCATTTT
CASSYGNNQPQHF
>TRBV4-3|NA|NA|TRBJ2-7
TGCGCCAGCAGCCAAGGGGACGACGGTACCTACGAGCAGTACTTC
CASSQGDDGTYEQYF
>TRBV5-1|NA|NA|TRBJ2-7
TGCGCCAGCAGCTTGGCCCTTGGACCCACCTACGAGCAGTACTTC
CASSLALGPTYEQYF
>TRBV11-2|NA|TRBD1|TRBJ1-2
TGTGCCAGCAGCTTAGATCTACGGACAGGGGCTGGCTACACCTTC
CASSLDLRTGAGYTF
>TRBV11-2|once|TRBD1|TRBJ2-7
TGTGCCAGCAGCCCCCACCCCCGAGGACAGGGGCTCTACGAGCAGTACTTC
CASSPHPRGQGLYEQYF
>TRBV30|NA|NA|TRBJ2-3
TGTGCCTGGAGGGGCCGGAGCACAGATACGCAGTATTTT
CAWRGRSTDTQYF
>TRBV30|NA|NA|TRBJ2-1
TGTGCCTGGACTCGTCTAGCGAGCTCCTACAATGAGCAGTTCTTC
CAWTRLASSYNEQFF
>TRBV30|few|NA|TRBJ1-5
TGTGCCTGGGGAGATTACAGGAATCAGCCCCAGCATTTT
CAWGDYRNQPQHF
>TRBV5-4|NA|TRBD2|TRBJ2-5
TGTGCCAGCAGACCGACTAGCGGGGGGACCCAGTACTTC
CASRPTSGGTQYF
>TRBV30|NA|NA|TRBJ1-1
TGTGCCTGGAGTGTACACGGGGGCGGGTCTCTCACTGAAGCTTTCTTT
CAWSVHGGGSLTEAFF
>TRBV29-1|NA|NA|TRBJ2-3
TGCAGCGTTGCGGGACACCTGAGGGGTAGAACAGATACGCAGTATTTT
CSVAGHLRGRTDTQYF
>TRBV30|NA|NA|TRBJ2-5
TGTGCCTGGAGTGCCCCCGGAAAGACCCAGTACTTC
CAWSAPGKTQYF
>TRBV6-6|NA|NA|TRBJ1-1
TGTGCCAGCAGTTACCCCGACACTGAAGCTTTCTTT
CASSYPDTEAFF
>TRBV12-5|NA|NA|TRBJ2-3
TGTGCTAGTGGTTTGGACCGGGAGACAGATACGCAGTATTTT
CASGLDRETDTQYF
>TRBV2|NA|TRBD1|TRBJ1-2
TGTGCCAGCAGTTCACAGGGGAACTATGGCTACACCTTC
CASSSQGNYGYTF
>TRBV25-1|few|NA|TRBJ2-1
TGTGCCAGCAGTGAGACGGCGGGGTACAATGAGCAGTTCTTC
CASSETAGYNEQFF
>TRBV30|NA|NA|TRBJ2-1
TGTGCCTGGGGGGACAATGAGCAGTTCTTC
CAWGDNEQFF
>TRBV30|NA|TRBD2|TRBJ2-5
TGTGCCTGGAGGCTGGGGGAGGGTCAAGAGACCCAGTACTTC
CAWRLGEGQETQYF
>TRBV25-1|few|NA|TRBJ1-1
TGTGCCAGCAGTGCACAGGGCGGGACTGAAGCTTTCTTT
CASSAQGGTEAFF
>TRBV30|few|NA|TRBJ2-5
TGTGCCTGGGGTCGGGAGACCCAGTACTTC
CAWGRETQYF
>TRBV29-1|NA|TRBD1|TRBJ2-3
TGCAGCGTCGCCACAGGGGTTAGCACAGATACGCAGTATTTT
CSVATGVSTDTQYF